These 16 T cell receptor beta chains originate from one sample sequenced in a study of shared clonotypes between healthy human individuals. Produced via immunoSEQ multiplex PCR; TCRdb's table is partial and in-frame only. The profile shows 950,000 to 1,100,000 clones, approximately 80% of them singletons. The material sequenced was memory CD4+ T cells from PBMCs. Subset in this sample: CD45RA-negative fraction. Receptors were obtained from a man in his late teens or twenties in good health. Some clones in this sample may be carry-over from other donors' samples.

The genes are TRBV5-8 and TRBJ1-5, with 12 bases matching TRBD1. V lost 2 bases to trimming and J lost 5 bases; unmatched junction nucleotides: 2. CDR1 SGHTS and CDR2 YDEGEE come from the germline V gene. This CDR3 contains 15 residues. CDR3 amino acids: CASSFRDRGHQPQHF. The CDR3 DNA follows: TGTGCCAGCAGCTTCCGGGACAGGGGGCATCAGCCCCAGCATTTT.

Written as DNA, the CDR3 is TGTGCCATCAGTGAGTCGACAGGGGGGAAGAAGACCCAGTACTTC. Translated, it gives CAISESTGGKKTQYF. The V and J genes are TRBV10-3 and TRBJ2-5, with TRBD1 matching over 9 bases. Germline assignment: CDR1 ENHRY and CDR2 SYGVKD. The CDR3 is 15 residues long. Trimming took 0 bases from V and 6 from J; bases not matched to a gene: 5.

The CDR3 DNA reads TGTGCCAGCAGCCCCCAATCCCTACCCGGGGAGACCCAGTACTTC. This translates into CASSPQSLPGETQYF. The rearrangement uses TRBV4-2 and TRBJ2-5; D not resolved. The CDR3 spans 15 residues. Germline V gene lookup returns CDR1 LGHNA and CDR2 YNFKEQ. Deletions cut 4 bases from V and 5 bases from J, with 17 bases between.

This clone was recorded a few times. The chain carries TRBV7-9 and TRBJ2-3; D uncertain. CDR1 SEHNR and CDR2 FQNEAQ come from the germline V gene (reference sequence). The CDR3 is made up of 13 amino acids. Trimming pared 0 bases from V and 4 bases from J, leaving 5 bases between. CDR3 sequence: CASSLAEADTQYF. DNA for the CDR3: TGTGCCAGCAGCTTAGCAGAGGCAGATACGCAGTATTTT.

The CDR3 DNA reads as TGTGCCAGCTCCCTAGACAGGGTTCCGAACACTGAAGCTTTCTTT. This translates into CASSLDRVPNTEAFF. V is TRBV18 and J is TRBJ1-1; TRBD1 aligns across 7 bases. V lost 6 bases, J lost 1 base, and 8 bases stayed unmatched. In germline, CDR1 is KGHSH, CDR2 LQKENI. CDR3 length: 15 residues.

The chain recombines TRBV2 with TRBJ2-5; 7 bases line up with TRBD2. The V gene's germline CDR1 is SNHLY and CDR2 FYNNEI. This CDR3 region has 13 residues. The V segment lost 7 bases and the J segment 5 bases; nucleotides outside the gene matches: 7. CDR3 coding DNA: TGTGCCAGCAACGGCCGTAGCGGGGAGACCCAGTACTTC. Amino acid sequence: CASNGRSGETQYF. The complete variable domain, with remaining parts taken from reference TRBV2 and TRBJ2-5, reads EPEVTQTPSHQVTQMGQEVILRCVPISNHLYFYWYRQILGQKVEFLVSFYNNEISEKSEIFDDQFSVERPDGSNFTLKIRSTKLEDSAMYFCASNGRSGETQYFGPGTRLLVL.

This clone was seen just once. The chain uses TRBV6-5 and TRBJ2-7; D might be TRBD2 (6 bases). The CDR3 totals 13 residues. Trimming removed 6 bases from V and 6 bases from J, with 15 bases in between. Germline V gene data show CDR1 as MNHEY and CDR2 as SVGAGI. The CDR3 DNA sequence: TGTGCCAGCAGGGGTTTCGGGAGAACCGAGCAGTACTTC. Protein product: CASRGFGRTEQYF.

This rearrangement joins TRBV4-1 to TRBJ2-2; no clear D. CDR1 and CDR2 from the germline V gene are MGHRA and YSYEKL. The CDR3 length is 12 residues. Between the trimmed V and J ends, which lost 4 bases and 0 bases, there was a span of 0 bases. As DNA, the CDR3 is TGCGCCAGCAGCCCGAACACCGGGGAGCTGTTTTTT. It codes for CASSPNTGELFF.

The rearrangement uses TRBV5-6 and TRBJ1-1, with D tentatively TRBD1 (5 bases). Germline lookup yields CDR1 SGHDT and CDR2 YYEEEE. Between the trimmed V and J ends, which lost 4 bases and 6 bases, there was a span of 19 bases. This CDR3 is 15 amino acids long. DNA for the CDR3: TGTGCCAGCAGCCGGCTCGACAGCCGGAGGGCTGAAGCTTTCTTT. It codes for CASSRLDSRRAEAFF.

The chain has TRBV4-1 and TRBJ2-7, with D tentatively TRBD2 (6 bases). Germline V gives CDR1 MGHRA, CDR2 YSYEKL. The germline V and J ends were trimmed by 0 bases and 4 bases, with 16 bases remaining between them. CDR3 length: 16 residues. The CDR3 is CASSQEAEGVRYEQYF. As DNA, the CDR3 is TGCGCCAGCAGCCAAGAGGCGGAGGGTGTAAGATACGAGCAGTACTTC.

There are a few counts of this clone. The V gene is TRBV6-5, the J gene TRBJ2-3; D call uncertain. The CDR3 loop spans 14 amino acids. Germline CDR1 and CDR2: MNHEY and SVGAGI. V shed 6 bases and J shed 8 bases, with 18 bases lying between them. CDR3 nucleotide sequence: TGTGCCAGCAGCCCCGCGGCAGTAGGCGGTACGCAGTATTTT. As protein: CASSPAAVGGTQYF.

The rearrangement uses TRBV9 and TRBJ2-1, with D tentatively TRBD1 or TRBD2 (5 bases each). This CDR3 is 15 amino acids long. Germline CDR1 and CDR2: SGDLS and YYNGEE. The V end was cut by 3 bases, the J end by 2 bases, with 12 bases between. The CDR3 nucleotides are TGTGCCAGCAGCGCAACCGGGACGCCCTACAATGAGCAGTTCTTC. This codes for CASSATGTPYNEQFF. Filled out from reference TRBV9 and TRBJ2-1, the complete variable domain reads DSGVTQTPKHLITATGQRVTLRCSPRSGDLSVYWYQQSLDQGLQFLIQYYNGEERAKGNILERFSAQQFPDLHSELNLSSLELGDSALYFCASSATGTPYNEQFFGPGTRLTVL.

This clone was seen only a few times. The chain is built from TRBV30 and TRBJ1-5, with D possibly being TRBD1 (5 bases). CDR1 is GTSNPN, CDR2 SVGIG, per germline (reference sequence). V was trimmed by 3 bases and J by 6 bases, leaving 9 bases between them. This CDR3 is 12 amino acids long. CDR3 sequence: CAWSRASQPQHF. For the CDR3, the DNA is TGTGCCTGGAGCAGGGCCAGTCAGCCCCAGCATTTT. Looking up the rest from reference TRBV30 and TRBJ1-5 gives the full variable domain: SQTIHQWPATLVQPVGSPLSLECTVEGTSNPNLYWYRQAAGRGLQLLFYSVGIGQISSEVPQNLSASRPQDRQFILSSKKLLLSDSGFYLCAWSRASQPQHFGDGTRLSIL.

This clone was seen only a few times. The rearrangement links TRBV5-1 to TRBJ1-1, with D hard to call. The V end was cut by 4 bases, the J end by 4 bases, with 14 bases between. The CDR3 length is 14 residues. Germline CDR1 and CDR2: SGHRS and YFSETQ. The CDR3 here is CASSRSGFSTEAFF. CDR3 coding DNA: TGCGCCAGCAGCCGATCGGGATTCAGCACTGAAGCTTTCTTT.

Concerning this clone: In the same sample, other DNA sequences code for this CDR3. The chain links TRBV7-9 to TRBJ1-1; TRBD1 matches 8 bases. The CDR3 sequence is 15 residues long. The germline gives CDR1 SEHNR, CDR2 FQNEAQ (reference sequence). With V trimmed by 0 bases and J by 0 bases, 0 bases remained unmatched. The CDR3 loop is CASSLATGVNTEAFF. In DNA, the CDR3 is TGTGCCAGCAGCTTAGCGACAGGGGTGAACACTGAAGCTTTCTTT.

The chain has TRBV28 and TRBJ2-6, with 9 bases matching TRBD1. This CDR3 is 18 amino acids long. V lost 6 bases, J lost 0 bases, and 9 bases stayed unmatched. The V gene's germline CDR1 is MDHEN and CDR2 SYDVKM. CDR3: CASRPGQGNPSGANVLTF. The CDR3 nucleotides read TGTGCCAGCAGACCTGGACAGGGGAATCCCTCTGGGGCCAACGTCCTGACTTTC.